A selection of T cell receptor beta chains follows, all from one sample in a study of graft-versus-host responses after intestinal transplantation. Clones were read by immunoSEQ multiplex PCR, and TCRdb kept only the in-frame ones, dropping some. The table lists fewer than 120,000 clones, 93% of them singletons. Their target antigens are unknown. This material consisted of unstimulated CD8+ T cells sorted from spleen or lymph node cells, taken before intestinal transplant. These receptors came from a human donor who received an intestinal transplant. Each CDR3 is given with its conserved first and last residue. Fields, in order: V gene, J gene, clone size, CDR3 protein. Clone sizes are given selectively: once, few, many, or a class where the clone is expanded.

TRBV5-1	TRBJ2-1	-	CASSWRGINNEQFF
TRBV19	TRBJ1-2	once	CASSSTGGYSGYTF
TRBV14	TRBJ2-2	-	CASSQRRHYTGELFF
TRBV7-8	TRBJ1-3	-	CASSLAHLARGRRDTIYF
TRBV5-4	TRBJ1-1	few	CASSLGSEAFF
TRBV11-2	TRBJ2-7	-	CASSLSQGRAYEQYF
TRBV7-7	TRBJ2-7	-	CASSSGLAPGEQYF
TRBV5-1	TRBJ2-7	-	CASSLIGNSSPYEQYF
TRBV5-4	TRBJ2-1	-	CASRQLADRYNEQFF
TRBV5-1	TRBJ2-1	-	CASSSTGTSIDEQFF
TRBV14	TRBJ1-2	-	CASSQEAAGYTF
TRBV19	TRBJ2-7	-	CASRKSVAGEAYEQYF
TRBV7-7	TRBJ2-1	-	CASSRGLAGANEQFF
TRBV6-5	TRBJ2-1	-	CASSHQEWGEQFF
TRBV29-1	TRBJ1-1	-	CSMTGDTNTEAFF
TRBV27	TRBJ2-7	-	CASSLTGTTISYEQYF
TRBV10-1	TRBJ2-1	-	CASSDATGLHEQFF
TRBV7-9	TRBJ2-5	-	CASSSALYQETQYF
TRBV7-8	TRBJ2-1	-	CASSVTSGSGDEQFF
TRBV11-2	TRBJ2-7	-	CASSLDQAPEQYF
TRBV7-3	TRBJ2-3	-	CASSQGAGSTDTQYF
TRBV6-1	TRBJ2-7	-	CASSGTPSYEQYF
TRBV28	TRBJ2-1	-	CASSSDREQFF
TRBV14	TRBJ2-3	-	CASSQRLAGGGDTQYF
TRBV19	TRBJ2-1	-	CASRGTSGVNEQFF
TRBV5-4	TRBJ2-1	-	CASGRQLAGVEQFF
TRBV28	TRBJ2-7	-	CASSFRGLSSYEQYF
TRBV7-3	TRBJ2-7	-	CASSLSGQEISYEQYF
TRBV27	TRBJ2-7	-	CASRLAGGSYEQYF
TRBV29-1	TRBJ2-7	-	CSVQDSSYEQYF
TRBV19	TRBJ1-1	-	CASSIRMNTEAFF
TRBV6-5	TRBJ2-1	-	CASSYSRGDSDEQFF
TRBV2	TRBJ2-1	-	CASRPGMDEQFF
TRBV9	TRBJ2-3	-	CASSPGWTRELLDTQYF
TRBV7-9	TRBJ2-3	once	CASTAQGGDTQYF
TRBV27	TRBJ1-3	-	CASSYRAGNTIYF
TRBV6-5	TRBJ2-5	-	CASSWDTSPQETQYF
TRBV7-9	TRBJ2-7	few	CASSLTSYEQYF
TRBV27	TRBJ2-2	once	CASSLGPIADNTGELFF
TRBV5-4	TRBJ2-1	-	CASSLMGLAGVLYNEQFF
TRBV19	TRBJ2-1	-	CASSIPIGRLAGEQFF
TRBV27	TRBJ1-2	-	CASSRTGANYGYTF
TRBV19	TRBJ1-1	-	CASSMGGADTEAFF
TRBV19	TRBJ2-7	-	CASSISPDEQYF
TRBV27	TRBJ1-2	-	CASSLQGIHGYTF
TRBV20-1	TRBJ2-7	-	CSARTKYF
TRBV7-4	TRBJ2-1	-	CASSGVLAAEFYNEQFF
TRBV2	TRBJ1-2	-	CASSEDGANYGYTF
TRBV6-5	TRBJ1-4	-	CASSLDPGGAGEKLFF
TRBV7-3	TRBJ2-1	-	CASSSTTIDEQFF